These 2 T cell receptor beta chains were all obtained from the same sample, sequenced in a study of breast tumors, draining lymph nodes, adjacent tissues. TCRdb recomputed calls from the multiplex PCR reads with MiXCR, one row per CDR3 protein. The sample has fewer than 150,000 distinct CDR3 sequences; 21% are singletons. Samples came from axillary lymph nodes draining the breast cancer. Sequencing used axillary lymph node tissue. The receptors derive from a female donor with breast cancer. Some clones in this sample may be carry-over from other donors' samples.

This clonotype was seen many times. The chain carries TRBV28 and TRBJ2-1; 10 positions agree with TRBD1. This CDR3 region has 19 residues. V shed 3 bases, J shed 0 bases, and the junction held 11 bases outside the gene matches. CDR1 is MDHEN and CDR2 is SYDVKM in the germline V gene. CDR3 sequence reads: CASSFRVTGGLSSYNEQFF. The CDR3 bases are TGTGCCAGCAGTTTTAGGGTGACAGGGGGCTTGAGCTCCTACAATGAGCAGTTCTTC. Full variable domain (outside the CDR3, taken from reference TRBV28 and TRBJ2-1): DVKVTQSSRYLVKRTGEKVFLECVQDMDHENMFWYRQDPGLGLRLIYFSYDVKMKEKGDIPEGYSVSREKKERFSLILESASTNQTSMYLCASSFRVTGGLSSYNEQFFGPGTRLTVL.

In its sample, this clonotype was seen many times. The chain uses TRBV15 and TRBJ2-6, with a possible D match to TRBD2 (5 bases). The germline V gene has CDR1 LNHNV and CDR2 YYDKDF (reference sequence). The CDR3 covers 15 residues. Trimming took off 4 bases at V and 1 base at J, with 8 bases between the two ends. The CDR3 DNA follows: TGTGCCACCAGCAAACGAGGGTCTGGGGCCAACGTCCTGACTTTC. Amino acid sequence: CATSKRGSGANVLTF.